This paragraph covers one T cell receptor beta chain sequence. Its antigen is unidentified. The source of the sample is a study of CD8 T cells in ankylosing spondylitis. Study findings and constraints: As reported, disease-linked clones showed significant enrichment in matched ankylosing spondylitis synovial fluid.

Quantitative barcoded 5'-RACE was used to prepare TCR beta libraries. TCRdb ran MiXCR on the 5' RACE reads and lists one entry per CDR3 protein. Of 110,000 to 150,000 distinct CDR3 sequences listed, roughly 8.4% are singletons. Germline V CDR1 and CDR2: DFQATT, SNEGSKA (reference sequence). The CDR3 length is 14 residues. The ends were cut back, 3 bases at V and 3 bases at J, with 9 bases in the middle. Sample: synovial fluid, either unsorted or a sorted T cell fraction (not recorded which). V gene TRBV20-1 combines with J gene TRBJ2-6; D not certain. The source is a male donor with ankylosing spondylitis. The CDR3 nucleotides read TGCAGTGCTAGTCGTAAGGTTGGGGCCAACGTCCTGACTTTC. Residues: CSASRKVGANVLTF.